The rows below give T cell receptor beta chains drawn from one sample of a study of T-cell memory formation after mild COVID-19. MiXCR, run by TCRdb on the 5' RACE reads, gives a single entry per CDR3 protein. The table has roughly 450,000 distinct CDR3 sequences, 18% seen once; the top ten hold 9% to 15%. The source material was PBMCs or a T cell subset sorted from them (not recorded which). Receptors were obtained from an adult woman who had mild COVID-19 (a few samples of this study predate the infection). Cell type and time point are not known. Both conserved end residues are part of each CDR3. D genes are given only for firm matches. Size is stated for part of the rows, as once, few or many counts, or as a class when the clone is expanded.

NA	TRBJ2-2	NA	TRBV21-1	TGTGCCAGCAGCACTTGCGGGAGGGCCGGGGAGCTGTTTTTT	CASSTCGRAGELFF
TRBD1	TRBJ2-7	few	TRBV12-3/TRBV12-4	TGTGCCAGCAGTGAGAGACAGGGGGGAATGCTGGGCGAGCAGTACTTC	CASSERQGGMLGEQYF
TRBD1	TRBJ1-2	NA	TRBV4-3	TGCGCCAGCAGCCAAGGGACAGGCCTCTATGGCTACACCTTC	CASSQGTGLYGYTF
NA	TRBJ2-7	NA	TRBV6-1	TGTGCCAGCAGTGCCCTGCCACAGGACTCCTACGAGCAGTACTTC	CASSALPQDSYEQYF
NA	TRBJ1-3	NA	TRBV12-3/TRBV12-4	TGTGCCAGCCATGGCAGCCTTTACACCATATATTTT	CASHGSLYTIYF
TRBD1	TRBJ2-1	NA	TRBV12-3/TRBV12-4	TGTGCCAGCAGGACGAGGACAGGGGGAATAGGCTACAATGAGCAGTTCTTC	CASRTRTGGIGYNEQFF
NA	TRBJ1-1	few	TRBV7-9	TGTGCCAGCAGCTTAGGGAGGGGCACGGGCACTGAAGCTTTCTTT	CASSLGRGTGTEAFF
TRBD2	TRBJ2-1	NA	TRBV10-3	TGTGCCATCAGTGGGCGGACTAGCGGGGGGGTCTCCCATGAGTTCTTC	CAISGRTSGGVSHEFF
NA	TRBJ2-3	few	TRBV5-1	TGCGCCAGCAGGGACTCAGACACAGATACGCAGTATTTT	CASRDSDTDTQYF
TRBD2	TRBJ2-3	once	TRBV5-1	TGCGCCAGCAGCAAACGGACTAGCGGAATTACAGATACGCAGTATTTT	CASSKRTSGITDTQYF
TRBD1	TRBJ2-1	NA	TRBV20-1	TGCAGTGCTCAGACCGGGACAGCGAACAATGAGCAGTTCTTC	CSAQTGTANNEQFF
NA	TRBJ2-5	few	TRBV7-8	TGTGCCAGCAGCTTACCGGGGCAGACCCAGTACTTC	CASSLPGQTQYF
NA	TRBJ2-7	few	TRBV19	TGTGCCAGTAGTCCGAACAGGGGGGGGCCGTACTTC	CASSPNRGGPYF
TRBD1	TRBJ2-1	NA	TRBV12-3/TRBV12-4	TGTGCCAGCCGGGGGGGACAGGGGTACTACAATGAGCAGTTCTTC	CASRGGQGYYNEQFF
NA	TRBJ1-2	NA	TRBV12-3/TRBV12-4	TGTGCCAGCAGTTCTGGGACAATGGGCCATGGCTACACCTTC	CASSSGTMGHGYTF
NA	TRBJ1-1	NA	TRBV5-1	TGCGCCAGCAGCTTGCAGGGGTTTCGCACTGAAGCTTTCTTT	CASSLQGFRTEAFF
NA	TRBJ2-2	NA	TRBV5-1	TGCGCCAGCAGCTTGGTGTCGTACACCGGGGAGCTGTTTTTT	CASSLVSYTGELFF
NA	TRBJ2-3	NA	TRBV15	TGTGCCACCAGCGGTCAAATAGCAGATACGCAGTATTTT	CATSGQIADTQYF
NA	TRBJ2-1	many	TRBV5-1	TGCGCCAGCAGCTTAGGAGAGTCCTACAATGAGCAGTTCTTC	CASSLGESYNEQFF
TRBD2	TRBJ2-1	few	TRBV25-1	TGTGCCAGCAGTCTAGCGGGAGGGCGAGCGCAGTTCTTC	CASSLAGGRAQFF
NA	TRBJ2-7	NA	TRBV27	TGTGCCAGCAGCCTCCGCTTTGGGTCGTACGAGCAGTACTTC	CASSLRFGSYEQYF
TRBD1	TRBJ1-3	NA	TRBV7-9	TGTGCCAGCAGCTTGCCGGACAGGGGGGAGAACACCATATATTTT	CASSLPDRGENTIYF